The text below deals with one T cell receptor beta chain. The antigen is unknown. This CDR3 region has 13 residues. Trimming stripped 7 bases from V and 3 bases from J, with 10 bases between. Germline assignment: CDR1 SGHNT and CDR2 YYREEE (reference sequence). The repertoire was sequenced with immunoSEQ multiplex PCR; TCRdb's copy has only in-frame clones and lacks some. Among approximately 1,500,000 clones listed, 95% to 97% were seen once. These data come from a study of shared clonotypes between healthy human individuals. General study findings and limits: Among non-shared clonotypes, generation probabilities were lower than among those shared by all four donors. For sorted subsets, rarefaction showed incomplete sequencing despite large depth. The sharing of approximately 5.1% of naive CD4 clonotypes was seen across several donors.

The sequence derives from a man aged 25 to 45 in good health. Sequenced sample: naive CD4+ T cells sorted from blood. The subset: CD45RA+ positively selected. The chain joins TRBV5-4 to TRBJ2-2; possibly TRBD1 for D (6 bases). CDR3 coding DNA: TGTGCCAGCCACAGGGATCACACCGGGGAGCTGTTTTTT. Its translation: CASHRDHTGELFF.